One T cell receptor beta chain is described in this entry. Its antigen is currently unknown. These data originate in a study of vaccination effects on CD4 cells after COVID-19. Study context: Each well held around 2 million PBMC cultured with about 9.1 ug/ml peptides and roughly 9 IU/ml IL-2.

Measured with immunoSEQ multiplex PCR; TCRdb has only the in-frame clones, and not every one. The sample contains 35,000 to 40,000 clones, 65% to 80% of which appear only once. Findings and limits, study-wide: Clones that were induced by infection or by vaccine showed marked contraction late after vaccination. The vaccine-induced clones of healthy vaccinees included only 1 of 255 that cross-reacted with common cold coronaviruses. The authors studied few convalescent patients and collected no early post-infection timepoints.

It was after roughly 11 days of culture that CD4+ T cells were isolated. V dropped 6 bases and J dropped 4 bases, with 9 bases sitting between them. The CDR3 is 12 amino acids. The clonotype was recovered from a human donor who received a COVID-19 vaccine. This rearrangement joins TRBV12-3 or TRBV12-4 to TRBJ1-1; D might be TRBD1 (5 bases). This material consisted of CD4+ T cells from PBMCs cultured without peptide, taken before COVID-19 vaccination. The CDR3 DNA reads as TGTGCCAGCAGCAGACAGAGCACTGAAGCTTTCTTT. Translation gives CASSRQSTEAFF.